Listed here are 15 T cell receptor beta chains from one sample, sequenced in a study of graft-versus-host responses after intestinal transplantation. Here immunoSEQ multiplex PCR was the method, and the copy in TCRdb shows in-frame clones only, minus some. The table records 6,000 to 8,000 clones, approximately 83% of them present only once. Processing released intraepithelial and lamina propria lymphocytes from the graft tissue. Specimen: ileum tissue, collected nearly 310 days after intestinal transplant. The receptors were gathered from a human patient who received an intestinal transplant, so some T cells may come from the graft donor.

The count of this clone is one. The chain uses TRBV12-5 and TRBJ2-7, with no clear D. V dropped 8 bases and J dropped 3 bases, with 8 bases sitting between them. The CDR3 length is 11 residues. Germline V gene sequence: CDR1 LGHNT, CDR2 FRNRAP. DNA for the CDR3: TGTGCTAGTTCCCGGCTCTACGAGCAGTACTTC. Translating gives CASSRLYEQYF.

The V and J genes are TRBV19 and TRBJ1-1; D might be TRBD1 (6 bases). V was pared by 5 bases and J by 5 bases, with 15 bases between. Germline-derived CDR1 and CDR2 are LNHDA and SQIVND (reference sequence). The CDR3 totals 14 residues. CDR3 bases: TGTGCCAGTAGTTTGCGGGGGGCAGGGACTGAAGCTTTCTTT. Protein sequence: CASSLRGAGTEAFF.

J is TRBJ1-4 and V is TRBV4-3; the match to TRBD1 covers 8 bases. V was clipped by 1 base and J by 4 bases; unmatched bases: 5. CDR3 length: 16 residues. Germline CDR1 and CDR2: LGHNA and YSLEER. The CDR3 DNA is TGCGCCAGCAGCCAAGGTTCCGGGACAGGTAATGAAAAACTGTTTTTT. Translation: CASSQGSGTGNEKLFF.

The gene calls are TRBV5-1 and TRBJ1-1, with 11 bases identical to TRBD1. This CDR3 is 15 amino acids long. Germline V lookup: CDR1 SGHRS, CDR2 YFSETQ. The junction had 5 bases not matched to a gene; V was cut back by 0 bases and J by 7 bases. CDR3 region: CASSLARDRGNEAFF. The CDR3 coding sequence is TGCGCCAGCAGCTTGGCCAGGGACAGGGGGAATGAAGCTTTCTTT.

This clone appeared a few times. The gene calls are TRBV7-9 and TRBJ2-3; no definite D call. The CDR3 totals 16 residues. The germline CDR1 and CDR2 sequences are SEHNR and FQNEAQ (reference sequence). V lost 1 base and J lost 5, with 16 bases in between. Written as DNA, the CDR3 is TGTGCCAGCAGCTTAGGGTGGACCGTTTTTATAGATACGCAGTATTTT. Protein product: CASSLGWTVFIDTQYF. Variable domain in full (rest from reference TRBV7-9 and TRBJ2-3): DTGVSQNPRHKITKRGQNVTFRCDPISEHNRLYWYRQTLGQGPEFLTYFQNEAQLEKSRLLSDRFSAERPKGSFSTLEIQRTEQGDSAMYLCASSLGWTVFIDTQYFGPGTRLTVL.

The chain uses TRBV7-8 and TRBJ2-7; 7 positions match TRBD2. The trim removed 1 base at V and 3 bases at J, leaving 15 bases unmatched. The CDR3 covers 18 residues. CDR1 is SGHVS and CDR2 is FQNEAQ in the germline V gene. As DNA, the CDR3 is TGTGCCAGCAGCTTAGGGACTAGTAACCCCAGCCAATTCTACGAGCAGTACTTC. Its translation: CASSLGTSNPSQFYEQYF.

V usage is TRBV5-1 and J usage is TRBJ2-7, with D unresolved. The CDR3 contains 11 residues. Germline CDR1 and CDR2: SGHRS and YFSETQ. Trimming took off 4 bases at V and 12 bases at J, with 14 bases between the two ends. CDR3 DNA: TGCGCCAGCAGCAATACAGTGCGCCTGTACTTC. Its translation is CASSNTVRLYF.

The CDR3 DNA reads as TGTGCCAGCAGTTATGACAGGGGTATCTACGAGCAGTACTTC. Its translation is CASSYDRGIYEQYF. This chain links TRBV28 with TRBJ2-7, with 8 bases matching TRBD1. Germline V gives CDR1 MDHEN, CDR2 SYDVKM. The CDR3 consists of 14 residues. Trimming at V came to 4 bases and at J to 3 bases, leaving 5 bases not matched to a gene. The full variable domain, completed using reference TRBV28 and TRBJ2-7, is DVKVTQSSRYLVKRTGEKVFLECVQDMDHENMFWYRQDPGLGLRLIYFSYDVKMKEKGDIPEGYSVSREKKERFSLILESASTNQTSMYLCASSYDRGIYEQYFGPGTRLTVT.

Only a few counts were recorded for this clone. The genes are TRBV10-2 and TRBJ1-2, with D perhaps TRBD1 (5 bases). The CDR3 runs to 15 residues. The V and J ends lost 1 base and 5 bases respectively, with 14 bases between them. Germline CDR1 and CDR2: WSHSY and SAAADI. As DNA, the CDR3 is TGCGCCAGCAGTGAGTTCCCCCGGGACGCTTATGGCTACACCTTC. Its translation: CASSEFPRDAYGYTF.

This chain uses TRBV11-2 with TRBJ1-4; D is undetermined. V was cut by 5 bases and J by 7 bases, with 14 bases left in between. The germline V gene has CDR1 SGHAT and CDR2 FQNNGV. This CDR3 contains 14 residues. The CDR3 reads CASSLPGSGEKLFF. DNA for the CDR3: TGTGCCAGCAGCCTACCGGGATCTGGTGAAAAACTGTTTTTT.

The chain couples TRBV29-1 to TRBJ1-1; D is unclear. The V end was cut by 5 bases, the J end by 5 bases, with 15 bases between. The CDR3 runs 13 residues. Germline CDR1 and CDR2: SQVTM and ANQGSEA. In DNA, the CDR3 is TGCAGCGTTCGTCCGGCCCCCCTGACTGAAGCTTTCTTT. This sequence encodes CSVRPAPLTEAFF.

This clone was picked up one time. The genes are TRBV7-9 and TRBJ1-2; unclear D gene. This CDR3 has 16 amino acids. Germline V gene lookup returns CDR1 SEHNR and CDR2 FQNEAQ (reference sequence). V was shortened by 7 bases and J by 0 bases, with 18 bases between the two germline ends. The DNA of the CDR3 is TGTGCCAGCACCCTGGCTCCGATTCTAGCTAACTATGGCTACACCTTC. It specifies CASTLAPILANYGYTF.

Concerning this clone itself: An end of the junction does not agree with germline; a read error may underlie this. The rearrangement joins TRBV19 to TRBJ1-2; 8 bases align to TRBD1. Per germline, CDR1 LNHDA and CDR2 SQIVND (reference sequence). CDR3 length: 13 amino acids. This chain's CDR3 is CSIPPETGDGYTF. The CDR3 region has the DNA TGCTCAATACCCCCGGAGACAGGGGATGGCTACACCTTC.

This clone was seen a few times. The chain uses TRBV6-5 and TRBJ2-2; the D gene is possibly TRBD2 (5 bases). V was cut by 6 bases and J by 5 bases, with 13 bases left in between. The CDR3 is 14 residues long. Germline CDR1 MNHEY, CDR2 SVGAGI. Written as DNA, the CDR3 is TGTGCCAGCAGATTCGCGAGGGTGACCGGGGAGCTGTTTTTT. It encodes CASRFARVTGELFF.

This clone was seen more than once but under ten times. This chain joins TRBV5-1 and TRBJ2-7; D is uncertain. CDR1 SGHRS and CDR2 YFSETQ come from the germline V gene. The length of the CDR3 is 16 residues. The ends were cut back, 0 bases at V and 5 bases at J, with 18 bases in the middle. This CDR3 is CASSLGFRAGRDEQYF. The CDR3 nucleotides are TGCGCCAGCAGCTTGGGGTTTCGCGCAGGAAGGGACGAGCAGTACTTC. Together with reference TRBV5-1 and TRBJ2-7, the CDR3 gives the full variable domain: KAGVTQTPRYLIKTRGQQVTLSCSPISGHRSVSWYQQTPGQGLQFLFEYFSETQRNKGNFPGRFSGRQFSNSRSEMNVSTLELGDSALYLCASSLGFRAGRDEQYFGPGTRLTVT.